Listed below are T cell receptor beta chains from one sample, sequenced in a study of T cell changes during pregnancy in multiple sclerosis. Method: immunoSEQ multiplex PCR; TCRdb's copy keeps in-frame clones and lacks some. This sample yields about 26,000 clones, of which roughly 89% are seen a single time; approximately 17% belongs to the top ten. Sequencing used CD8+ T cells from peripheral blood mononuclear cells, obtained in the second trimester of pregnancy. The receptors come from a female donor with multiple sclerosis, enrolled in a pregnancy study. Each CDR3 is given with its conserved first and last residue. The D gene is left open where the match is weak. The size field is filled for only some rows; it gives once, few, many or a size class.

v_gene: TRBV2
abundance: once
d_gene: TRBD1
j_gene: TRBJ2-1
CDR3aa: CASKTGGITYNEQFF
CDR3nt: TGTGCCAGCAAGACAGGGGGTATAACCTACAATGAGCAGTTCTTC

v_gene: TRBV19
abundance: NA
d_gene: NA
j_gene: TRBJ1-1
CDR3aa: CASSPMNTEAFF
CDR3nt: TGTGCCAGTAGCCCTATGAACACTGAAGCTTTCTTT

v_gene: TRBV2
abundance: NA
d_gene: NA
j_gene: TRBJ2-3
CDR3aa: CACQGTISTDTQYF
CDR3nt: TGTGCCTGCCAGGGTACCATTAGCACAGATACGCAGTATTTT

v_gene: TRBV7-9
abundance: NA
d_gene: TRBD1
j_gene: TRBJ2-1
CDR3aa: CASSLATGAYNEQFF
CDR3nt: TGTGCCAGCAGCTTAGCTACAGGGGCCTACAATGAGCAGTTCTTC

v_gene: TRBV2
abundance: once
d_gene: NA
j_gene: TRBJ2-1
CDR3aa: CASSERAASLTQNEQFF
CDR3nt: TGTGCCAGCAGTGAACGGGCGGCTAGCCTAACCCAAAATGAGCAGTTCTTC

v_gene: TRBV23-1
abundance: NA
d_gene: TRBD1
j_gene: TRBJ2-7
CDR3aa: CASSRVGQKGSTEQYF
CDR3nt: TGCGCCAGCAGTCGGGTGGGACAGAAAGGATCTACAGAGCAGTACTTC

v_gene: TRBV7-9
abundance: NA
d_gene: NA
j_gene: TRBJ2-1
CDR3aa: CASSSLYNEQFF
CDR3nt: TGTGCCAGCAGCTCCCTCTACAATGAGCAGTTCTTC

v_gene: TRBV27
abundance: NA
d_gene: TRBD2
j_gene: TRBJ2-3
CDR3aa: CASRSLGTSGNKDTQYF
CDR3nt: TGTGCCAGCAGATCCCTAGGGACTAGCGGGAATAAGGATACGCAGTATTTT

v_gene: TRBV27
abundance: NA
d_gene: NA
j_gene: TRBJ2-1
CDR3aa: CATKHLANEQFF
CDR3nt: TGTGCCACCAAACATCTCGCCAATGAGCAGTTCTTC

v_gene: TRBV28
abundance: NA
d_gene: NA
j_gene: TRBJ2-5
CDR3aa: CASSLPMETQYF
CDR3nt: TGTGCCAGCAGTTTACCTATGGAGACCCAGTACTTC

v_gene: TRBV5-4
abundance: NA
d_gene: TRBD2
j_gene: TRBJ2-1
CDR3aa: CASSHGLAGGGSYNEQFF
CDR3nt: TGTGCCAGCAGTCATGGACTAGCGGGAGGTGGTTCCTACAATGAGCAGTTCTTC

v_gene: TRBV5-4
abundance: NA
d_gene: NA
j_gene: TRBJ2-2
CDR3aa: CASSSGGTGELFF
CDR3nt: TGTGCCAGCAGCTCCGGGGGCACCGGGGAGCTGTTTTTT

v_gene: TRBV4-2
abundance: few
d_gene: NA
j_gene: TRBJ1-1
CDR3aa: CASSQDSGWNTEAFF
CDR3nt: TGTGCCAGCAGCCAAGATTCGGGATGGAACACTGAAGCTTTCTTT

v_gene: TRBV19
abundance: NA
d_gene: TRBD2
j_gene: TRBJ2-1
CDR3aa: CASSIGGGSYNEQFF
CDR3nt: TGTGCCAGTAGTATTGGGGGGGGTTCCTACAATGAGCAGTTCTTC

v_gene: TRBV5-4
abundance: NA
d_gene: TRBD2
j_gene: TRBJ2-2
CDR3aa: CASSPGLAGVGTGELFF
CDR3nt: TGTGCCAGCAGCCCCGGACTAGCGGGAGTCGGCACCGGGGAGCTGTTTTTT

v_gene: TRBV11-2
abundance: few
d_gene: NA
j_gene: TRBJ1-1
CDR3aa: CASRASLEAFF
CDR3nt: TGTGCCAGCAGAGCGTCTCTTGAAGCTTTCTTT

v_gene: TRBV27
abundance: NA
d_gene: TRBD2
j_gene: TRBJ2-2
CDR3aa: CASSFPSGIRTGELFF
CDR3nt: TGTGCCAGCAGTTTCCCTAGCGGGATACGGACCGGGGAGCTGTTTTTT

v_gene: TRBV18
abundance: NA
d_gene: NA
j_gene: TRBJ2-7
CDR3aa: CASSPLPSHSSTYEQYF
CDR3nt: TGTGCCAGCTCACCACTTCCAAGTCACAGTTCAACGTACGAGCAGTACTTC

v_gene: TRBV29-1
abundance: NA
d_gene: NA
j_gene: TRBJ2-3
CDR3aa: CSVGPGDTQYF
CDR3nt: TGCAGCGTTGGGCCGGGGGATACGCAGTATTTT

v_gene: TRBV15
abundance: NA
d_gene: NA
j_gene: TRBJ2-3
CDR3aa: CATSRDFSGGTHDTQYF
CDR3nt: TGTGCCACCAGCAGAGATTTTTCAGGAGGGACGCACGATACGCAGTATTTT

v_gene: TRBV28
abundance: NA
d_gene: NA
j_gene: TRBJ1-4
CDR3aa: CASSSYRVFDEKLFF
CDR3nt: TGTGCCAGCAGTTCCTACAGGGTATTTGATGAAAAACTGTTTTTT

v_gene: TRBV5-6
abundance: NA
d_gene: TRBD2
j_gene: TRBJ2-7
CDR3aa: CASSLRLAGDEQYF
CDR3nt: TGTGCCAGCAGCTTGCGCCTAGCGGGAGACGAGCAGTACTTC

v_gene: TRBV28
abundance: NA
d_gene: NA
j_gene: TRBJ2-3
CDR3aa: CASSPPGDTQYF
CDR3nt: TGTGCCAGCAGTCCCCCCGGGGATACGCAGTATTTT

v_gene: TRBV28
abundance: once
d_gene: TRBD1
j_gene: TRBJ2-7
CDR3aa: CASSSGTGLSYEQYF
CDR3nt: TGTGCCAGCAGTTCCGGGACAGGGCTCTCCTACGAGCAGTACTTC

v_gene: TRBV27
abundance: NA
d_gene: NA
j_gene: TRBJ2-7
CDR3aa: CASSPGSSYEQYF
CDR3nt: TGTGCCAGCAGCCCAGGTAGCTCCTACGAGCAGTACTTC

v_gene: TRBV2
abundance: NA
d_gene: NA
j_gene: TRBJ2-7
CDR3aa: CASSEWDTSFEQYF
CDR3nt: TGTGCCAGCAGTGAATGGGACACCTCTTTCGAGCAGTACTTC

v_gene: TRBV7-9
abundance: NA
d_gene: TRBD2
j_gene: TRBJ2-1
CDR3aa: CASSPPGASGSGDEQFF
CDR3nt: TGTGCCAGCAGCCCCCCTGGGGCTAGCGGGAGTGGGGATGAGCAGTTCTTC

v_gene: TRBV13
abundance: NA
d_gene: TRBD2
j_gene: TRBJ2-7
CDR3aa: CASNRLAGAREQYF
CDR3nt: TGTGCCAGCAATCGACTAGCGGGAGCGCGTGAGCAGTACTTC

v_gene: TRBV27
abundance: NA
d_gene: NA
j_gene: TRBJ2-1
CDR3aa: CATLSQGNEQFF
CDR3nt: TGTGCCACATTGTCTCAGGGCAATGAGCAGTTCTTC

v_gene: TRBV7-2
abundance: NA
d_gene: NA
j_gene: TRBJ2-3
CDR3aa: CASSPPGEDTQYF
CDR3nt: TGTGCCAGCAGCCCACCCGGGGAAGATACGCAGTATTTT

v_gene: TRBV7-2
abundance: NA
d_gene: TRBD2
j_gene: TRBJ2-7
CDR3aa: CASNPGTTHSYEQYF
CDR3nt: TGTGCCAGCAACCCCGGGACTACGCACTCCTACGAGCAGTACTTC

v_gene: TRBV28
abundance: NA
d_gene: TRBD2
j_gene: TRBJ2-1
CDR3aa: CASSLFSLAADNEQFF
CDR3nt: TGTGCCAGCAGTTTATTCTCACTAGCGGCGGACAATGAGCAGTTCTTC

v_gene: TRBV19
abundance: NA
d_gene: NA
j_gene: TRBJ1-2
CDR3aa: CASSIDMEGGYTF
CDR3nt: TGTGCCAGTAGTATCGATATGGAGGGTGGCTACACCTTC

v_gene: TRBV28
abundance: NA
d_gene: NA
j_gene: TRBJ1-5
CDR3aa: CASMIRGALNQPQHF
CDR3nt: TGTGCCAGCATGATCCGGGGGGCCCTCAATCAGCCCCAGCATTTT

v_gene: TRBV30
abundance: NA
d_gene: NA
j_gene: TRBJ2-3
CDR3aa: CAWSVGGGDTQYF
CDR3nt: TGTGCCTGGAGTGTAGGTGGGGGGGATACGCAGTATTTT

v_gene: TRBV28
abundance: NA
d_gene: TRBD2
j_gene: TRBJ2-7
CDR3aa: CASSSMGSGSDEQYF
CDR3nt: TGTGCCAGCAGTTCAATGGGTAGCGGGAGCGACGAGCAGTACTTC

v_gene: TRBV11-2
abundance: once
d_gene: NA
j_gene: TRBJ2-5
CDR3aa: CASSLEYGEETQYF
CDR3nt: TGTGCCAGCAGCTTGGAGTACGGGGAAGAGACCCAGTACTTC

v_gene: TRBV14
abundance: NA
d_gene: TRBD1
j_gene: TRBJ2-7
CDR3aa: CASSPSTGWHYEQYF
CDR3nt: TGTGCCAGCAGCCCCTCGACAGGGTGGCACTACGAGCAGTACTTC

v_gene: TRBV7-9
abundance: NA
d_gene: NA
j_gene: TRBJ2-7
CDR3aa: CASSSRRGDSSSYEQYF
CDR3nt: TGTGCCAGCAGCTCCCGCCGGGGAGACTCCAGCTCCTACGAGCAGTACTTC

v_gene: TRBV19
abundance: NA
d_gene: NA
j_gene: TRBJ2-1
CDR3aa: CASSIGGSDYNEQFF
CDR3nt: TGTGCCAGTAGTATTGGTGGTAGCGATTACAATGAGCAGTTCTTC

v_gene: TRBV11-1
abundance: once
d_gene: TRBD2
j_gene: TRBJ2-1
CDR3aa: CASSGLAGDINEQFF
CDR3nt: TGTGCCAGCAGCGGACTAGCGGGAGACATAAATGAGCAGTTCTTC

v_gene: TRBV7-9
abundance: NA
d_gene: TRBD1
j_gene: TRBJ2-7
CDR3aa: CASSLVGGHYEQYF
CDR3nt: TGTGCCAGCAGCTTAGTAGGGGGCCACTACGAGCAGTACTTC

v_gene: TRBV5-6
abundance: NA
d_gene: TRBD1
j_gene: TRBJ1-2
CDR3aa: CASSLFTSTGAGYTF
CDR3nt: TGTGCCAGCAGCTTGTTTACATCGACAGGGGCCGGCTACACCTTC

v_gene: TRBV27
abundance: NA
d_gene: NA
j_gene: TRBJ2-7
CDR3aa: CASSLMQGSYEQYF
CDR3nt: TGTGCCAGCAGTTTAATGCAGGGCTCTTACGAGCAGTACTTC

v_gene: TRBV9
abundance: NA
d_gene: TRBD2
j_gene: TRBJ2-5
CDR3aa: CASSGRSPKYVAGVRETQYF
CDR3nt: TGTGCCAGCAGCGGACGAAGCCCAAAATACGTAGCGGGAGTGCGAGAGACCCAGTACTTC

v_gene: TRBV5-5
abundance: NA
d_gene: TRBD1
j_gene: TRBJ2-7
CDR3aa: CASMTSRDRIYEQYF
CDR3nt: TGTGCCAGCATGACCTCCCGGGACAGAATCTACGAGCAGTACTTC

v_gene: TRBV21-1
abundance: NA
d_gene: NA
j_gene: TRBJ2-3
CDR3aa: CASSKASPDTTDTQYF
CDR3nt: TGTGCCAGCAGCAAAGCCTCCCCTGACACTACAGATACGCAGTATTTT

v_gene: TRBV13
abundance: NA
d_gene: TRBD1
j_gene: TRBJ1-2
CDR3aa: CASSLGTGDYGYTF
CDR3nt: TGTGCCAGCAGCTTAGGAACAGGGGACTATGGCTACACCTTC

v_gene: TRBV7-9
abundance: NA
d_gene: NA
j_gene: TRBJ2-1
CDR3aa: CASSLVGGSYNEQFF
CDR3nt: TGTGCCAGCAGCTTAGTAGGAGGTTCCTACAATGAGCAGTTCTTC

v_gene: TRBV5-1
abundance: once
d_gene: NA
j_gene: TRBJ1-2
CDR3aa: CASSLRGGVDGYTF
CDR3nt: TGCGCCAGCAGCTTGCGGGGAGGGGTTGATGGCTACACCTTC

v_gene: TRBV29-1
abundance: NA
d_gene: TRBD1
j_gene: TRBJ1-2
CDR3aa: CSGRQGDGYTF
CDR3nt: TGCAGCGGACGACAGGGAGATGGCTACACCTTC

v_gene: TRBV27
abundance: NA
d_gene: TRBD1
j_gene: TRBJ2-7
CDR3aa: CASSDGTAYEQYF
CDR3nt: TGTGCCAGCAGTGACGGGACAGCTTACGAGCAGTACTTC

v_gene: TRBV28
abundance: few
d_gene: NA
j_gene: TRBJ1-4
CDR3aa: CASTPGETTNEKLFF
CDR3nt: TGTGCCAGCACCCCGGGGGAGACAACTAATGAAAAACTGTTTTTT

v_gene: TRBV28
abundance: NA
d_gene: NA
j_gene: TRBJ2-3
CDR3aa: CASSRDTKGDTQYF
CDR3nt: TGTGCCAGCAGCCGGGACACCAAGGGTGATACGCAGTATTTT

v_gene: TRBV19
abundance: NA
d_gene: TRBD2
j_gene: TRBJ2-1
CDR3aa: CASSIPTSGYNEQFF
CDR3nt: TGTGCCAGTAGTATCCCGACTAGCGGCTACAATGAGCAGTTCTTC

v_gene: TRBV19
abundance: NA
d_gene: TRBD1
j_gene: TRBJ2-7
CDR3aa: CASRPGQGSYEQYF
CDR3nt: TGTGCCAGTAGGCCGGGACAGGGTTCCTACGAGCAGTACTTC

v_gene: TRBV19
abundance: NA
d_gene: NA
j_gene: TRBJ2-2
CDR3aa: CASSWGGRAGTGELFF
CDR3nt: TGTGCCAGTAGTTGGGGAGGAAGGGCGGGTACCGGGGAGCTGTTTTTT

v_gene: TRBV15
abundance: NA
d_gene: NA
j_gene: TRBJ2-1
CDR3aa: CATSRDRIGDEQFF
CDR3nt: TGTGCCACCAGCAGAGATAGGATTGGAGATGAGCAGTTCTTC

v_gene: TRBV7-9
abundance: NA
d_gene: TRBD1
j_gene: TRBJ1-2
CDR3aa: CASSLVGQGPYGYTF
CDR3nt: TGTGCCAGCAGCTTAGTGGGACAGGGACCCTATGGCTACACCTTC

v_gene: TRBV4-1
abundance: NA
d_gene: NA
j_gene: TRBJ1-1
CDR3aa: CASSPNPWTTTEAFF
CDR3nt: TGCGCCAGCAGCCCAAATCCGTGGACAACTACTGAAGCTTTCTTT